Listed below are T cell receptor beta chains from one sample, sequenced in a study of blood T cells in healthy people across ages. Via MiXCR, TCRdb re-called the 5' RACE reads, giving one row per CDR3 protein. The top ten clones hold approximately 4% of a sample with some 1.5 million distinct CDR3 sequences, about 42% of them seen once. Specimen: blood. The receptors stem from a woman between 18 and 29 years old in good health. The CDR3 runs from the conserved cysteine through the conserved F or W. Fields, in order: D gene, J gene, V gene, clone size, CDR3 DNA, CDR3 protein. A D gene is named only where the DNA matches it firmly. Size tells how often a clone was seen (once, few, many) or the class of an expanded clone, and some rows leave it out.

.	TRBJ2-5	TRBV20-1	.	TGCAGTGCTAGACTACTAACCCAAGAGACCCAGTACTTC	CSARLLTQETQYF
.	TRBJ1-3	TRBV7-9	.	TGTGCCAGCAGCAAGTCCGGCAGTCCTGGAAACACCATATATTTT	CASSKSGSPGNTIYF
.	TRBJ2-2	TRBV5-1	.	TGCGCCAGCAGCTTGGCTGGCAGGGCCCTTACCGGGGAGCTGTTTTTT	CASSLAGRALTGELFF
.	TRBJ1-4	TRBV6-5	.	TGTGCCAGCAGTCCACCCGGGACCCCGGGAGAAAAACTGTTTTTT	CASSPPGTPGEKLFF
.	TRBJ1-4	TRBV7-9	few	TGTGCCAGCAGCCCCATCAGCACAACTAATGAAAAACTGTTTTTT	CASSPISTTNEKLFF
TRBD2	TRBJ2-1	TRBV12-5	few	TGTGCTAGTGGTTTGGGATTAGCGGGAAGCTACAATGAGCAGTTCTTC	CASGLGLAGSYNEQFF
.	TRBJ1-2	TRBV12-3/TRBV12-4	.	TGTGCCAGCAGCTATCAATCAAACTATGGCTACACCTTC	CASSYQSNYGYTF
TRBD1	TRBJ2-7	TRBV29-1	.	TGCAGCGTTGAAGAGATTGGGGACCGGACAGGGACGTACGAGCAGTACTTC	CSVEEIGDRTGTYEQYF
TRBD2	TRBJ2-5	TRBV29-1	few	TGCAGCGTTCTCCTTCTAGCGGGAGGGTATGAGCAGTACTTC	CSVLLLAGGYEQYF
TRBD1	TRBJ1-2	TRBV10-3	.	TGTGCCATCAGTGGTGCGACAGGGAACTATGGCTACACCTTC	CAISGATGNYGYTF
TRBD1	TRBJ2-5	TRBV9	few	TGTGCCAGCAGCGACGGGACAGGGAGATCCCAAGAGACCCAGTACTTC	CASSDGTGRSQETQYF
TRBD1	TRBJ1-1	TRBV7-2	.	TGTGCCAGCACCTTCATTGGCAGGGGGCAGGATGAAGCTTTCTTT	CASTFIGRGQDEAFF
.	TRBJ2-5	TRBV10-2	few	TGCGCCAGCAGTGAGTCGAGGGTTTGGGAGACCCAGTACTTC	CASSESRVWETQYF
TRBD2	TRBJ2-7	TRBV25-1	few	TGTGCCAGCAGTGATCTGGGACTAGCGGAAACTAAAACTTCCTACGAGCAGTACTTC	CASSDLGLAETKTSYEQYF
.	TRBJ2-3	TRBV5-6	few	TGTGCCAGCAGCTTGTCCCGGGTCCTAGGTCCAGATACGCAGTATTTT	CASSLSRVLGPDTQYF
TRBD2	TRBJ2-7	TRBV4-1	.	TGCGCCAGCAGCCAAGCGGGGGGGCGGTCCTACAATGAGCAGTACTTC	CASSQAGGRSYNEQYF
.	TRBJ1-2	TRBV6-6	.	TGTGCCAGCGGAGTTATGGCTGTCTATGGCTACACCTTC	CASGVMAVYGYTF
.	TRBJ1-2	TRBV4-3	.	TGCGCCAGCAGCCAAGCCTCGGATGGGCGCCCCTATGGCTACACCTTC	CASSQASDGRPYGYTF
TRBD2	TRBJ2-5	TRBV6-5	.	TGTGCCAGCAGCCACCCAATAGCGGGGAGACAAGAGACCCAGTACTTC	CASSHPIAGRQETQYF
.	TRBJ2-2	TRBV5-1	.	TGCGCCAGCAGCTTATCGGGGATTGCGGGGGAGCTGTTTTTT	CASSLSGIAGELFF
.	TRBJ2-1	TRBV24-1	.	TGTGCCACCAGTGATTTGCAGCTCATGGAGTGGTTCTTC	CATSDLQLMEWFF
.	TRBJ2-5	TRBV13	few	TGTGCCAGCAGCCGTGGTAGTAGCTCGTACCAAGAGACCCAGTACTTC	CASSRGSSSYQETQYF
TRBD2	TRBJ2-3	TRBV7-9	once	TGTGCCAGCAGCGAGCCGTTAGCGGGGGGGTTAGATACGCAGTATTTT	CASSEPLAGGLDTQYF
TRBD1	TRBJ2-5	TRBV24-1	.	TGTGCCACCAGTGACCCGTCAGGGGGCCAAGAGACCCAGTACTTC	CATSDPSGGQETQYF
.	TRBJ1-4	TRBV2	few	TGTGCCAGCAGGAAGGACAGCGCAACTAATGAAAAACTGTTTTTT	CASRKDSATNEKLFF
.	TRBJ2-5	TRBV6-5	.	TGTGCCAGCAGCGCAAACCCTACGCGGACCCAGTACTTC	CASSANPTRTQYF
.	TRBJ1-2	TRBV15	few	TGTGCCACCAGCAGAGATCCCACTGACTATGGCTACACCTTC	CATSRDPTDYGYTF
.	TRBJ2-3	TRBV29-1	.	TGCGGCGCAGAGGGTCACACGGATACGCAGTATTTT	CGAEGHTDTQYF
TRBD2	TRBJ2-2	TRBV20-1	.	TGCAGTGCTAGAGAACTAGCGGGAGTTTCCCCCGGGGAGCTGTTTTTT	CSARELAGVSPGELFF
TRBD2	TRBJ2-5	TRBV20-1	.	TGCAGTGCTAGTCGGGCTAGCGGAGGAGAGACCCAGTACTTC	CSASRASGGETQYF
TRBD2	TRBJ2-7	TRBV25-1	.	TGTGCCAGCAGTGAAGGGAACTGGGGGGGCTACGAGCAGTACTTC	CASSEGNWGGYEQYF
.	TRBJ1-6	TRBV2	.	TGTGCCAGCCACAGGGTTTATAATTCACCCCTCCACTTT	CASHRVYNSPLHF
TRBD2	TRBJ2-5	TRBV5-6	.	TGTGCCAGCAGCCCGGGACTAGCGGGAAGGGTAGGCAAGAATACCCAGTACTTC	CASSPGLAGRVGKNTQYF
.	TRBJ1-6	TRBV12-3/TRBV12-4	few	TGTGCCAGCAGTTTAAGCAGGGATTCACCCCTCCACTTT	CASSLSRDSPLHF
TRBD1	TRBJ2-3	TRBV27	.	TGTGCCAGCAGTCTCCGGGACAGCGGCACAGATACGCAGTATTTT	CASSLRDSGTDTQYF
TRBD1	TRBJ1-5	TRBV20-1	.	TGCAGTGCTATCCCCCGACAGGGTGGTGTCAATCAGCCCCAGCATTTT	CSAIPRQGGVNQPQHF
.	TRBJ1-5	TRBV7-2	.	TGTGCCAGCAGCTTAGGGTCGGGGCATAGCAATCAGCCCCAGCATTTT	CASSLGSGHSNQPQHF
.	TRBJ2-5	TRBV25-1	many	TGTGCCAGCAGGCCGGGACTTCAAGAGACCCAGTACTTC	CASRPGLQETQYF
.	TRBJ1-5	TRBV6-5	.	TGTGCCAGCGGCCTAGTACGGGGAACAAATCAGCCCCAGCATTTT	CASGLVRGTNQPQHF
TRBD1	TRBJ2-7	TRBV27	few	TGTGCCAGCAGCATTTCGGGACAGCCCTACGAGCAGTACTTC	CASSISGQPYEQYF
.	TRBJ2-7	TRBV2	.	TGTGCCAGCAGCCTACTACGTGATTACGAGCAGTACTTC	CASSLLRDYEQYF
.	TRBJ1-3	TRBV5-6	.	TGTGCCAGCAGCCCTCGTTTTGTTTGGGATTCTGGAAACACCATATATTTT	CASSPRFVWDSGNTIYF
.	TRBJ2-7	TRBV20-1	.	TGCAGTGCTAGAACTAAAACTCACTCCTACGAGCAGTACTTC	CSARTKTHSYEQYF
TRBD1	TRBJ2-2	TRBV28	.	TGTGCCAGCAGTTCGCCTCCCGGGACAGGGGTGTTGGCCGGGGAGCTGTTTTTT	CASSSPPGTGVLAGELFF
TRBD1	TRBJ2-5	TRBV7-8	.	TGTGCCAGCAGCTTAGCCCCCTTACAGGGGACAAATCAAGAGACCCAGTACTTC	CASSLAPLQGTNQETQYF
.	TRBJ1-4	TRBV4-3	.	TGCGCCAGCAGCCAAGAGCGGCAGGGCGTTGCAACTAATGAAAAACTGTTTTTT	CASSQERQGVATNEKLFF
.	TRBJ2-2	TRBV6-2/TRBV6-3	.	TGTGCCAGCAGTTGGAAGGACACCGGGGAGCTGTTTTTT	CASSWKDTGELFF
.	TRBJ2-5	TRBV12-3/TRBV12-4	.	TGTGCCAGCAGGCCTACCTTCCATGAGCAGTACTTC	CASRPTFHEQYF
.	TRBJ1-2	TRBV15	.	TGTGCCACCAGCAGAGACAGGGCAGCTAACTATGGCTACACCTTC	CATSRDRAANYGYTF
.	TRBJ2-3	TRBV6-5	.	TGTGCCAGCAGTTACGTACGGGGGACAGATACGCAGTATTTT	CASSYVRGTDTQYF
.	TRBJ2-1	TRBV28	few	TGTGCCAGCAGCCGGCCCTCTCGAAATGAGCAGTTCTTC	CASSRPSRNEQFF
TRBD1	TRBJ2-1	TRBV6-6	few	TGTGCCAGCAGTTACGCTGACAGGGATGAGCAGTTCTTT	CASSYADRDEQFF
.	TRBJ2-5	TRBV20-1	few	TGCAGTGCTAGGCCGTCCTCCCAAGAGACCCAGTACTTC	CSARPSSQETQYF
TRBD2	TRBJ2-7	TRBV27	.	TGTGCCAGCCAAAGGCTGGGGTGGACTAGCGGGGAGAGCTCCTACAATGAGCAGTACTTC	CASQRLGWTSGESSYNEQYF
.	TRBJ2-7	TRBV3-1	.	TGTGCCAGCAGCCAAGCTATAGGGAAGAGGTACTTC	CASSQAIGKRYF
.	TRBJ2-5	TRBV5-5	.	TGTGCCAGCAGCTTGGGGGCTTGGGGAGCAACCTATGAACAGTACTTC	CASSLGAWGATYEQYF
TRBD1	TRBJ2-7	TRBV10-3	few	TGTGCCATCAGTCCAGGGACAGGGCCCTACGAGCAGTACTTC	CAISPGTGPYEQYF
TRBD2	TRBJ2-1	TRBV24-1	.	TGTGCCACCAGTGTGGCTAGCGGGATGAATGAGCAGTTCTTC	CATSVASGMNEQFF
.	TRBJ1-3	TRBV5-1	.	TGCGCCAGCAGCGATCGACAGGGAAACACCATATATTTT	CASSDRQGNTIYF
.	TRBJ1-6	TRBV6-5	few	TGTGCCAGCAGTTACTCTGGGCGGAAAAATTCACCCCTCCACTTT	CASSYSGRKNSPLHF